The 17 T cell receptor beta chains below all came from one sample that was sequenced in a study of blood T cell repertoires in COVID-19. Repertoires were generated with immunoSEQ multiplex PCR, while TCRdb's copy carries only in-frame clones and drops some. The data hold 150,000 to 200,000 clones, with 80% to 90% observed a single time. The specimen was peripheral blood. All receptors derive from a human donor in a cohort sampled during active COVID-19.

This clone was counted a few times. This chain uses TRBV27 with TRBJ2-1, with D hard to call. This CDR3 is 15 amino acids long. Germline V gene sequence: CDR1 MNHEY, CDR2 SMNVEV (reference sequence). V was trimmed by 3 bases and J by 10 bases, leaving 19 bases between them. The CDR3 sequence: CASSLWAGQQSEQFF. CDR3 nucleotide sequence: TGTGCCAGCAGTTTGTGGGCAGGTCAGCAATCAGAGCAGTTCTTC.

The genes are TRBV12-3 or TRBV12-4 and TRBJ2-2, with unresolved D. The CDR3 has 13 amino acids. V was pared by 3 bases and J by 4 bases, with 6 bases between. CDR3 bases: TGTGCCAGCAGTTTCCCTGTCACCGGGGAGCTGTTTTTT. Translation: CASSFPVTGELFF.

J is TRBJ2-7 and V is TRBV7-9, with a possible D match to TRBD2 (6 bases). The CDR3 totals 11 residues. Trimming pared 5 bases from V and 9 bases from J, leaving 11 bases between. The germline gives CDR1 SEHNR, CDR2 FQNEAQ (reference sequence). CDR3 protein: CASSPGGRQYF. The CDR3 DNA sequence: TGTGCCAGCAGCCCCGGGGGTAGGCAGTACTTC.

This sequence joins TRBV6-4 and TRBJ1-1; unclear D gene. V dropped 0 bases and J dropped 0 bases, with 8 bases sitting between them. The CDR3 sequence is 15 residues long. Germline CDR1 MRHNA, CDR2 SNTAGT. The CDR3 region is CASSDSAGMNTEAFF. CDR3 DNA sequence: TGTGCCAGCAGTGACTCGGCGGGGATGAACACTGAAGCTTTCTTT.

This clone was seen a handful of times. The V and J genes are TRBV10-3 and TRBJ1-2; possible D gene TRBD1, 5 bases. V lost 7 bases to trimming and J lost 7 bases, with 28 bases between them. Germline V gene data show CDR1 as ENHRY and CDR2 as SYGVKD. The CDR3 has 17 amino acids. CDR3 bases: TGTGCCATCAACGCCGGGAGCCAGACTAGGGGTCTTGGTGGCTACACCTTC. This sequence encodes CAINAGSQTRGLGGYTF.

This clone was seen only a few times. V and J are TRBV7-8 and TRBJ1-2; a weak D match, TRBD1 (5 bases). V shed 1 base and J shed 8 bases, with 17 bases lying between them. Germline CDR1 and CDR2: SGHVS and FQNEAQ. This CDR3 region has 15 residues. The CDR3 DNA follows: TGTGCCAGCAGCTTAGGGCCCTCATTAGGGGTCGGCTACACCTTC. Its translation is CASSLGPSLGVGYTF.

The chain carries TRBV3-1 (or the pseudogene TRBV3-2) and TRBJ2-3; possibly TRBD2 for D (6 bases). In germline, CDR1 is LGHDT, CDR2 YNNKEL (reference sequence). Between the trimmed V and J ends, which lost 4 bases and 2 bases, there was a span of 16 bases. This CDR3 region has 16 residues. This CDR3 is CASSPSLGLYTDTQYF. As DNA, the CDR3 is TGTGCCAGCAGCCCGTCGCTGGGACTTTACACAGATACGCAGTATTTT.

Ten or more counts support this clone. The CDR3 here is CASSPGLVARAEQFF. The CDR3 DNA reads as TGCGCCAGCAGCCCGGGACTAGTGGCCCGAGCTGAGCAGTTCTTC. The chain carries TRBV4-1 and TRBJ2-1, with 8 nucleotides matching TRBD2. Germline-derived CDR1 and CDR2 are MGHRA and YSYEKL. V was clipped by 4 bases and J by 9 bases; unmatched bases: 11. This CDR3 is 15 amino acids long.

CDR3 residues: CASSFLAESDEQYF. CDR3 in DNA: TGTGCCAGCAGCTTCCTAGCGGAATCGGACGAGCAGTACTTC. The chain is built from TRBV7-2 and TRBJ2-7; 7 positions match TRBD2. The J segment lost 5 bases and the V segment lost 3 bases, leaving 7 bases of the junction unmatched. The germline gives CDR1 SGHTA, CDR2 FQGNSA. The CDR3 runs to 14 residues.

This chain connects TRBV29-1 to TRBJ2-1; TRBD1 agrees at 9 bases. Germline V CDR1 and CDR2: SQVTM, ANQGSEA. With 6 bases clipped from V and 15 bases from J, the junction kept 12 bases outside the gene matches. The CDR3 has 12 residues. The CDR3 region is CSVELQGAKWFF. The CDR3 DNA reads TGCAGCGTAGAACTACAGGGGGCAAAATGGTTCTTC.

The chain combines TRBV3-1 (or the pseudogene TRBV3-2) with TRBJ1-3; unclear D gene. This CDR3 region has 14 residues. The V gene's germline CDR1 is LGHDT and CDR2 YNNKEL (reference sequence). V was cut by 5 bases and J by 4 bases, with 12 bases left in between. This CDR3 is CASSSSASGNTIYF. CDR3 DNA: TGTGCCAGCAGCTCCAGTGCCTCAGGAAACACCATATATTTT.

A word on this clone: The same CDR3 arises from other DNA sequences in this sample as well. J is TRBJ1-4 and V is TRBV6-1, with 10 positions matching TRBD1. Germline assignment: CDR1 MNHNS and CDR2 SASEGT. J lost 7 bases, V lost 3 bases, and 5 bases had no gene match. The CDR3 loop spans 15 amino acids. CDR3 region: CASSEPGQGSEKLFF. DNA for the CDR3: TGTGCCAGCAGTGAGCCGGGACAGGGGAGTGAAAAACTGTTTTTT.

The rearrangement joins TRBV10-3 to TRBJ2-7; 12 bases map to TRBD2. V lost 10 bases to trimming and J lost 0 bases; unmatched junction nucleotides: 16. From germline, CDR1 is ENHRY and CDR2 SYGVKD. The CDR3 totals 18 residues. CDR3 amino acids: CATRGLAGGTPYSYEQYF. CDR3 DNA: TGTGCCACAAGGGGCCTAGCGGGAGGGACCCCCTACTCCTACGAGCAGTACTTC.

The CDR3 nucleotides are TGCGCCAGCAGCTTGAATACAGGCAGGAATGGCTACACCTTC. This sequence encodes CASSLNTGRNGYTF. This chain uses TRBV5-1 with TRBJ1-2, with D perhaps matching TRBD1 (5 bases). Per the germline V gene, CDR1 is SGHRS and CDR2 is YFSETQ. The CDR3 totals 14 residues. Trimming cost V 1 base and J 6 bases, with 13 bases left between them.

In this sample, this clone turned up once. The rearrangement joins TRBV28 to TRBJ2-5; TRBD1 matches 12 bases. With V trimmed by 0 bases and J by 5 bases, 4 bases remained unmatched. Looked up from germline, CDR1 is MDHEN and CDR2 is SYDVKM. The CDR3 sequence is 16 residues long. CDR3 loop: CASSLWGQGAGETQYF. For the CDR3, the DNA is TGTGCCAGCAGTTTATGGGGACAGGGGGCAGGTGAGACCCAGTACTTC.

This clone has a single count. This chain joins TRBV10-2 and TRBJ1-5; no definite D call. The germline CDR1 and CDR2 sequences are WSHSY and SAAADI. The CDR3 is made up of 13 amino acids. V gave up 7 bases and J gave up 4 bases, with 11 bases separating them. The CDR3 spells CASTNSPNQPQHF. DNA of the CDR3: TGCGCCAGCACCAACTCCCCAAATCAGCCCCAGCATTTT.

This chain connects TRBV28 to TRBJ2-7, with 7 bases lining up with TRBD1. The CDR3 is 15 amino acids. Germline CDR1 is MDHEN and CDR2 is SYDVKM. V trimming: 7 bases; J trimming: 3 bases; junction bases outside the gene matches: 12. The CDR3 bases are TGTGCCAGCATCCTCCATGGGACAGCTCGCTACGAGCAGTACTTC. This translates into CASILHGTARYEQYF.